This T cell receptor beta chain was sequenced in a study of cytomegalovirus exposure and HLA in healthy donors. Comment on this clone: Antigen specificity is unknown.

Germline V gene lookup returns CDR1 MNHNY and CDR2 SVGAGI (reference sequence). There are 14 residues in the CDR3. With 6 bases clipped from V and 7 bases from J, the junction kept 9 bases outside the gene matches. Use of 60 Vbeta and 13 Jbeta primers characterized the PCR. Some clones are missing from TCRdb's copy, which holds only in-frame ones; the method was immunoSEQ multiplex PCR. The sample totals 40,000 or so clones. Findings of the study overall: TCR beta chains numbering approximately 150 were designated cytomegalovirus-associated.

This TCR derives from a woman aged 30 to 39 in good health and CMV-seropositive. The source material was PBMCs. The V call is TRBV6-6, the J call TRBJ1-2; 9 bases are shared with TRBD1. CDR3: CASRTGTGSFGYTF. In DNA form, the CDR3 reads TGTGCCAGCAGGACCGGGACAGGGAGTTTTGGCTACACCTTC.